Sequencing of this T cell receptor (beta chain) was carried out in a study of long-term antiretroviral therapy in people with HIV. At survey level, the immunoSEQ assay was run in its v3.0 version. Some clones are missing from TCRdb's copy, which holds only in-frame ones; the method was immunoSEQ multiplex PCR. The table lists some 13,000 clones, roughly 80% of them singletons. Germline V CDR1 and CDR2: SGHRS, YFSETQ. CDR3 size: 14 residues. V lost 5 bases and J lost 3; bases outside the gene matches: 3. This receptor was identified in a man aged 40-55 years with HIV. The specimen comprised unsorted PBMCs, sampled 3.2 years before starting antiretroviral therapy. V is TRBV5-1 and J is TRBJ2-2; 8 bases fit TRBD2. CDR3 sequence (DNA): TGCGCCAGCAGAGGCGGGGGGTACACCGGGGAGCTGTTTTTT. It encodes CASRGGGYTGELFF.